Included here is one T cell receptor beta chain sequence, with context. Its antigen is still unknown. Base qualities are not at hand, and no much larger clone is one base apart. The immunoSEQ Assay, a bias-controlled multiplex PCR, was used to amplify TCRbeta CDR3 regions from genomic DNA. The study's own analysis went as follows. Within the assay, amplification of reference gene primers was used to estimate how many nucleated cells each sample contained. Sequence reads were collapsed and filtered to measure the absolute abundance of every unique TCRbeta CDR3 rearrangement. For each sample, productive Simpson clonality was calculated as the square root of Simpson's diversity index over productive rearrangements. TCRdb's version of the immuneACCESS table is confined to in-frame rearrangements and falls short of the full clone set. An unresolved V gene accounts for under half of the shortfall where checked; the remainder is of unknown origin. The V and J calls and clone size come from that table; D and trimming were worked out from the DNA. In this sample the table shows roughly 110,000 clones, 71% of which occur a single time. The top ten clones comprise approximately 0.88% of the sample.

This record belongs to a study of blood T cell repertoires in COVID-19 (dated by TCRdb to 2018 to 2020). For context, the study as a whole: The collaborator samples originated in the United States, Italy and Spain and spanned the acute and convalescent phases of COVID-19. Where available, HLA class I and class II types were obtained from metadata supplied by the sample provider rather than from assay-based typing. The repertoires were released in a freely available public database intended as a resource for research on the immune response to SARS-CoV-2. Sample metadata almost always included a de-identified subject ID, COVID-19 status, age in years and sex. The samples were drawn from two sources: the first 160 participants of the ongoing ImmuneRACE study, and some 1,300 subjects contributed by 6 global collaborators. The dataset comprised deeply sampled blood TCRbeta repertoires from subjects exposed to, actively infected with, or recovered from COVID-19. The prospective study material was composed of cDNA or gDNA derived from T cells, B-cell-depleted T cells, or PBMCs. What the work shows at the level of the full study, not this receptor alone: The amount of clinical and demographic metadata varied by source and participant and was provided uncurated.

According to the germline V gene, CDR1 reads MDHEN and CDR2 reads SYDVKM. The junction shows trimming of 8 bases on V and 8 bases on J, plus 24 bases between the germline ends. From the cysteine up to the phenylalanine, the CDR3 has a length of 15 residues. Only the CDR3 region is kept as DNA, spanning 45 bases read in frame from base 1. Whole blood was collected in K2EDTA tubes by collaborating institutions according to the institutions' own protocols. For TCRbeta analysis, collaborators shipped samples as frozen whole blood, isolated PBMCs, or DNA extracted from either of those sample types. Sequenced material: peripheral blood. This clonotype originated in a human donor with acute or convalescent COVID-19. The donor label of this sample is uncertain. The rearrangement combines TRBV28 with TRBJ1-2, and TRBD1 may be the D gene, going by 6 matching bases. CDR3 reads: CASSTGNPRVWGYTF. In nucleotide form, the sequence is TGTGCCAGCTCGACAGGAAACCCTCGGGTGTGGGGCTACACCTTC.